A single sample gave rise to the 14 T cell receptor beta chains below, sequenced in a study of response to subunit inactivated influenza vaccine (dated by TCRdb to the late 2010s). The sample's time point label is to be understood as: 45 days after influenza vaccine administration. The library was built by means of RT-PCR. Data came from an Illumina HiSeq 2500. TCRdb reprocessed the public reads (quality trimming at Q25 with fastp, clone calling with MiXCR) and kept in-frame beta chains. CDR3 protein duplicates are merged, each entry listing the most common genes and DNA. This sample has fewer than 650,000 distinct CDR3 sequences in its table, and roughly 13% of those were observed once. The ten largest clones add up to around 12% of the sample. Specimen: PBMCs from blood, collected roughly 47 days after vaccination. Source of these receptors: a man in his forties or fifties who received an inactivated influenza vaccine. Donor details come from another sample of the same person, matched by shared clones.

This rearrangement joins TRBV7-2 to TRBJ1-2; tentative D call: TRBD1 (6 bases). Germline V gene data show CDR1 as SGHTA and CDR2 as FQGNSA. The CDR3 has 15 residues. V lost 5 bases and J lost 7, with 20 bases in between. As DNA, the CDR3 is TGTGCCAGCAGCCGTGATAGACAGGCTGCGGGTGGCTACACCTTC. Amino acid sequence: CASSRDRQAAGGYTF.

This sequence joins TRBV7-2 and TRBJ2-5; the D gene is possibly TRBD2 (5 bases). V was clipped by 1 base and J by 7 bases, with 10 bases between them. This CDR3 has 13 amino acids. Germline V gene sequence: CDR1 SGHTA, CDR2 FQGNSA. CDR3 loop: CASSLGWEMTQYF. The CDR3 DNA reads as TGTGCCAGCAGCTTAGGGTGGGAGATGACCCAGTACTTC.

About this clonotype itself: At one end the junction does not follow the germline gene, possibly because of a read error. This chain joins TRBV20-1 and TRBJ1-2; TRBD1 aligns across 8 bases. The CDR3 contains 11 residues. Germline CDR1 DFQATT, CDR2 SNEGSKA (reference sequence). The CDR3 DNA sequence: TGCTTCTGGGGACAGGCTGAGGGCTTCACCTTC. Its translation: CFWGQAEGFTF.

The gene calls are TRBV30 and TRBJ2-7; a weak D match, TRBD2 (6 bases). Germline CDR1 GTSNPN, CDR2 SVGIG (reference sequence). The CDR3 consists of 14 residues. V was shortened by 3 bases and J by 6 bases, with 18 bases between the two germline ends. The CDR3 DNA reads TGTGCCTGGAGGGGCGGGGAGTCGTGGACCGAGCAGTACTTC. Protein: CAWRGGESWTEQYF.

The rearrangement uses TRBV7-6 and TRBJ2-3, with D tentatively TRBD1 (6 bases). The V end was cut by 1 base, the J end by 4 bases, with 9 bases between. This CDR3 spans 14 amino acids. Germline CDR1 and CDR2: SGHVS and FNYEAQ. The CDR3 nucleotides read TGTGCCAGCAGCTTAGGCAGGGGACCAGATACGCAGTATTTT. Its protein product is CASSLGRGPDTQYF.

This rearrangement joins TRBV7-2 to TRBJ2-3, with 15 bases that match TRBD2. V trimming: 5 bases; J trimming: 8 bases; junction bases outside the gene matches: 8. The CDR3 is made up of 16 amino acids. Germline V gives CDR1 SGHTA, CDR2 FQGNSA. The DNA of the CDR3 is TGTGCCAGCAGCCCGGGACTAGCGGGGGGCCTTGGTACGCAGTATTTT. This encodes CASSPGLAGGLGTQYF.

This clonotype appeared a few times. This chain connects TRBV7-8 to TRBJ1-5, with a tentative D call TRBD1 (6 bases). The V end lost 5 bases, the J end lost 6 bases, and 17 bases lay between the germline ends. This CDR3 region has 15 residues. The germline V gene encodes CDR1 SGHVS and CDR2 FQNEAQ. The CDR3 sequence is CASSPLRGGFQPQHF. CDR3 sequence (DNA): TGTGCCAGCAGCCCTCTCAGGGGAGGGTTTCAGCCCCAGCATTTT.

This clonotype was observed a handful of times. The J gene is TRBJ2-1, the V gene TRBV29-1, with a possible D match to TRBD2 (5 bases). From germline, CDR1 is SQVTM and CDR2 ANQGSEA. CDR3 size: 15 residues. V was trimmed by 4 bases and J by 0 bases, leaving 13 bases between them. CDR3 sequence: CSVAAGGSSYNEQFF. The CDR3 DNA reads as TGCAGCGTTGCCGCAGGAGGCAGCTCCTACAATGAGCAGTTCTTC.

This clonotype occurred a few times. CDR3 region: CASSLSAPRNEQFF. In DNA, the CDR3 is TGTGCCAGCAGCTTATCGGCCCCACGGAATGAGCAGTTCTTC. The gene calls are TRBV7-6 and TRBJ2-1; D gene uncertain. This CDR3 has 14 residues. In germline, CDR1 is SGHVS, CDR2 FNYEAQ. Trimming left V 2 bases short and J 7 bases short, with 12 bases between.

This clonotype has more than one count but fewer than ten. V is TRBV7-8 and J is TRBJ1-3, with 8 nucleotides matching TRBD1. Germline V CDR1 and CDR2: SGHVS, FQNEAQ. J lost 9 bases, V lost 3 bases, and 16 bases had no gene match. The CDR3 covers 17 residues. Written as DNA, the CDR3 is TGTGCCAGCAGCTTCGGACAGGGAGATCTAAAATCGGTCACCATATATTTT. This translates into CASSFGQGDLKSVTIYF.

The CDR3 nucleotides read TGTGCCAGCAGCCTCGCGGAGCGGGGGCCATACGAGCAGTACTTC. This translates into CASSLAERGPYEQYF. The chain combines TRBV9 with TRBJ2-7; 8 bases fit TRBD2. CDR1 and CDR2 from the germline V gene are SGDLS and YYNGEE. Unmatched junction bases numbered 10, after V lost 4 bases and J lost 4 bases. This CDR3 has 15 amino acids.

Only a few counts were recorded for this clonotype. Written as DNA, the CDR3 is TGCAGTGCTAGTGCGGACAGGGGGGACGGATGGACTGAAGCTTTCTTT. It yields the protein CSASADRGDGWTEAFF. The gene calls are TRBV20-1 and TRBJ1-1; 10 bases align to TRBD1. Germline V gene data show CDR1 as DFQATT and CDR2 as SNEGSKA (reference sequence). V was clipped by 3 bases and J by 5 bases; unmatched bases: 12. The CDR3 has 16 residues.

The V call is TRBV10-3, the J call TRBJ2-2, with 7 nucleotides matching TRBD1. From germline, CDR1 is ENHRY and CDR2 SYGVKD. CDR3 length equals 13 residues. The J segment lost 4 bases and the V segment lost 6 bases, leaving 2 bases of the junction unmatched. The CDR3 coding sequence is TGTGCCATCAGATGGGACAGCACCGGGGAGCTGTTTTTT. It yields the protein CAIRWDSTGELFF.

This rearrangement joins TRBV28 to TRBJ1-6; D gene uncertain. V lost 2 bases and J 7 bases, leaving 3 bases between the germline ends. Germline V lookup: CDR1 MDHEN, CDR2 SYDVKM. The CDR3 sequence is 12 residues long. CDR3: CASSLINSPLHF. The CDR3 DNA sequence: TGTGCCAGCAGTTTAATCAATTCACCCCTCCACTTT.